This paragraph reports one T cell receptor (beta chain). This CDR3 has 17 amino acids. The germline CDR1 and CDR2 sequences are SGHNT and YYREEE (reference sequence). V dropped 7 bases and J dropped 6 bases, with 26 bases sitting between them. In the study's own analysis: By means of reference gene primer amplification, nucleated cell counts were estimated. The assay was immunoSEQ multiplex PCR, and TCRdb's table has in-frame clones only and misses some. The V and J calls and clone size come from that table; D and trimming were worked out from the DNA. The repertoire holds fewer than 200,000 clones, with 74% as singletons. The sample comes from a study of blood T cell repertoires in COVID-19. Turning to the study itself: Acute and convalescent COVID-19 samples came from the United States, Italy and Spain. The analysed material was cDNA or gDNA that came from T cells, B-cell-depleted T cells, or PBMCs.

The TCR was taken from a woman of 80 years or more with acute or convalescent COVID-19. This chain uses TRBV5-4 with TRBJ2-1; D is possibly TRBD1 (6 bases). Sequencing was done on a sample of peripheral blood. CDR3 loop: CASSELTGLRSSNEQFF. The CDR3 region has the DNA TGTGCCAGCTCGGAGTTGACAGGCCTCCGATCGTCCAATGAGCAGTTCTTC.